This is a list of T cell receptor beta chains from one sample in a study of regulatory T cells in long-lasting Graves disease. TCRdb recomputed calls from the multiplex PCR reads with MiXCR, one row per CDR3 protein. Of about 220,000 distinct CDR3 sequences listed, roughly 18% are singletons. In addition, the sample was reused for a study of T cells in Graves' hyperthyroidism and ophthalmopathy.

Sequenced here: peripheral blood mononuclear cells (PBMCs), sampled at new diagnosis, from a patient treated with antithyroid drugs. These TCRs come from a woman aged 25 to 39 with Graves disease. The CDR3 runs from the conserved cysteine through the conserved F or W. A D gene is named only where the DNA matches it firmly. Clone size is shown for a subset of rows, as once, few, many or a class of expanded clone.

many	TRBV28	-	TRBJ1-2	CGSGAGHYGYTF	TGTGGGTCCGGGGCTGGGCACTATGGCTACACCTTC
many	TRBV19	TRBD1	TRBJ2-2	CASSAYRGNTGELFF	TGTGCCAGTAGTGCCTACAGGGGGAACACCGGGGAGCTGTTTTTT
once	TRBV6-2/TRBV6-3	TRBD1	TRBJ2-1	CASSPNLGQGTYNEQFF	TGTGCCAGCAGTCCTAATTTGGGACAGGGGACCTACAATGAGCAGTTCTTC
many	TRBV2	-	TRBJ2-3	CASSETPRTDTQYF	TGTGCCAGCAGTGAGACCCCCCGCACAGATACGCAGTATTTT
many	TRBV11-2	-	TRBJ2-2	CASSLDYGAGELFF	TGTGCCAGCAGCTTAGATTATGGAGCCGGGGAGCTGTTTTTT
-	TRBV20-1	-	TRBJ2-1	CSVGALQGNEQFF	TGCAGTGTCGGGGCCCTCCAGGGGAATGAGCAGTTCTTC
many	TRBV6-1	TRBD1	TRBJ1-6	CASSKSRQGASSYNSPLHF	TGTGCCAGCAGTAAAAGTAGGCAGGGGGCCAGCTCCTATAATTCACCCCTCCACTTT
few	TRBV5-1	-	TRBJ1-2	CASSHEGREDGYTF	TGTGCCAGCAGCCATGAGGGCAGGGAGGATGGCTACACCTTC
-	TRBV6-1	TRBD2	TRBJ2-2	CASSGGLDTGELFF	TGTGCCAGTTCGGGGGGGTTAGACACCGGGGAGCTGTTTTTT
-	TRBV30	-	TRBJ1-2	CAWSPGRDYGYTF	TGTGCCTGGAGTCCGGGAAGGGACTATGGCTACACCTTC
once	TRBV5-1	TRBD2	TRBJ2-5	CASSGGLAGGVRETQYF	TGCGCCAGCAGCGGGGGACTAGCGGGAGGAGTGAGAGAGACCCAGTACTTC
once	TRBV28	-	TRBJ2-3	CASSLLHTDTQYF	TGTGCCAGCAGTTTACTCCACACAGATACGCAGTATTTT
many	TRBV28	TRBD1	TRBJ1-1	CASVSDREDPNTEAFF	TGTGCCAGTGTTTCGGACAGGGAGGATCCGAACACTGAAGCTTTCTTT
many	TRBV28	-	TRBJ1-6	CASSGEFDNSPLHF	TGTGCCAGCAGTGGGGAATTTGATAATTCACCCCTCCACTTT
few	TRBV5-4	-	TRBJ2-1	CASSSIETYNEQFF	TGTGCCAGCAGCTCAATCGAAACTTACAATGAGCAGTTCTTC
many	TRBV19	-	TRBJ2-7	CASSDDRGEQYF	TGTGCCAGTAGTGACGACAGAGGCGAGCAGTACTTC
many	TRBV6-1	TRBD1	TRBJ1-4	CASSRTGGATNEKLFF	TGTGCCAGCAGTAGGACAGGGGGCGCAACTAATGAAAAACTGTTTTTT
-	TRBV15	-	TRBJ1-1	CATSRRRDTEAFF	TGTGCCACCAGCAGACGGAGGGACACTGAAGCTTTCTTT
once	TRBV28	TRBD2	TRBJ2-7	CASSIGLAGSGYEQYF	TGTGCCAGCAGTATCGGACTAGCGGGAAGCGGCTACGAGCAGTACTTC
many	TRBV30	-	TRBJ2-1	CAWSVGITYNEQFF	TGTGCCTGGAGTGTCGGGATTACCTACAATGAGCAGTTCTTC
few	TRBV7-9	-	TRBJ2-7	CASSLDGGIASIGNYEQYF	TGTGCCAGCAGCTTAGACGGGGGAATAGCCTCTATTGGAAACTACGAGCAGTACTTC
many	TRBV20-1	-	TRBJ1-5	CSAQRGAGQPQHF	TGCAGTGCTCAGAGGGGTGCCGGGCAGCCCCAGCATTTT
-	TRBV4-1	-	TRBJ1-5	CASSQLGSGQPQHF	TGCGCCAGCAGCCAACTAGGGTCCGGGCAGCCCCAGCATTTT
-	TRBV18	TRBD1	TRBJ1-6	CAGKGASSYNSPLHF	TGTGCCGGGAAGGGGGCGAGCTCCTATAATTCACCCCTCCACTTT
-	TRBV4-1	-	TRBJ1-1	CASSQDRRFANTEAFF	TGCGCCAGCAGCCAAGATAGAAGGTTTGCGAACACTGAAGCTTTCTTT
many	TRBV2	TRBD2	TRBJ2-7	CASSFPTQGTSGSVGYEQYF	TGTGCCAGCAGTTTCCCCACACAGGGGACTAGCGGGAGTGTGGGATACGAGCAGTACTTC
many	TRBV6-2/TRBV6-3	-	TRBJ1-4	CASRARQAVFATNEKLFF	TGTGCCAGCAGAGCCAGACAGGCAGTTTTTGCAACTAATGAAAAACTGTTTTTT
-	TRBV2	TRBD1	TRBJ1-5	CASSYGQGNQPQHF	TGTGCCAGCAGTTATGGACAGGGTAATCAGCCCCAGCATTTT
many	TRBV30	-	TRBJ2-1	CAWSPGDPAYNEQFF	TGTGCCTGGAGTCCAGGGGACCCCGCCTACAATGAGCAGTTCTTC